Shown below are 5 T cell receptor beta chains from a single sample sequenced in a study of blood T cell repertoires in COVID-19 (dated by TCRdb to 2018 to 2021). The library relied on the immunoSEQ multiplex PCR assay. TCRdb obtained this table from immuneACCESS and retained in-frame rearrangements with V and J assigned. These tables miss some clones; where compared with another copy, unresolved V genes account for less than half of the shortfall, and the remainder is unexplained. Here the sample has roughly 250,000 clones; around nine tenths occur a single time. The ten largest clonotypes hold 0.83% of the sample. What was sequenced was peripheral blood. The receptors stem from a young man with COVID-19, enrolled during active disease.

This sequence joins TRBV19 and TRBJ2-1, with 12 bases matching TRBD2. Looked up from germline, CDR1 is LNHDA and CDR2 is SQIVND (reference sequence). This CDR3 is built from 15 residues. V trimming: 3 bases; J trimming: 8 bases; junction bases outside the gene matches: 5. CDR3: CASSISSGGDYEQFF. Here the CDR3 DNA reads TGTGCCAGTAGTATCTCTAGCGGGGGGGACTATGAGCAGTTCTTC.

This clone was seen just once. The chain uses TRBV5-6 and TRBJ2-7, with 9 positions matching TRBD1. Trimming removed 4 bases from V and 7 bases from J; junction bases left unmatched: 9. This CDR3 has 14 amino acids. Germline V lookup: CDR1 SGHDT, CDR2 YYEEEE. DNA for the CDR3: TGTGCCAGCAGCGGGAACAGGGGGCTGGGGGAGCAGTACTTC. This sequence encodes CASSGNRGLGEQYF. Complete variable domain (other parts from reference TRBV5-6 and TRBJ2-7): DAGVTQSPTHLIKTRGQQVTLRCSPKSGHDTVSWYQQALGQGPQFIFQYYEEEERQRGNFPDRFSGHQFPNYSSELNVNALLLGDSALYLCASSGNRGLGEQYFGPGTRLTVT.

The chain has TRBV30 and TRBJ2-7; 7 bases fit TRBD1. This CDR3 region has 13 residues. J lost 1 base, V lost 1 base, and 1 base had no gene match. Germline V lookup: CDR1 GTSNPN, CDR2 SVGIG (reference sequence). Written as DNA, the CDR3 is TGTGCCTGGAGTGCACAGGGGTCCTACGAGCAGTACTTC. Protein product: CAWSAQGSYEQYF.

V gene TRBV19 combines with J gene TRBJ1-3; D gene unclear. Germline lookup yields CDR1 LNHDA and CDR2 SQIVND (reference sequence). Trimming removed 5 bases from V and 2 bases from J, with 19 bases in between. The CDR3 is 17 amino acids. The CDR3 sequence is CASSLYLASGAGNTIYF. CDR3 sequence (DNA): TGTGCCAGTAGTCTCTATCTCGCCTCCGGGGCTGGAAACACCATATATTTT. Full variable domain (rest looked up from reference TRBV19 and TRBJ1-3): DGGITQSPKYLFRKEGQNVTLSCEQNLNHDAMYWYRQDPGQGLRLIYYSQIVNDFQKGDIAEGYSVSREKKESFPLTVTSAQKNPTAFYLCASSLYLASGAGNTIYFGEGSWLTVV.

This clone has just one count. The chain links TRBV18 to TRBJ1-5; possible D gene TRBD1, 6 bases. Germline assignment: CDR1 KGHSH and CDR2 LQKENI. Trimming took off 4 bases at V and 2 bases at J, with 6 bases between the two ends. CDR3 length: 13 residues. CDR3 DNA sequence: TGTGCCAGCTCACAGGGGGGCAATCAGCCCCAGCATTTT. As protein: CASSQGGNQPQHF.